This record concerns one TCR beta chain sequence. As yet, its antigen is unknown. The TCRbeta library was prepared with unique molecular identifiers. One entry per CDR3 protein, called by TCRdb with MiXCR from the PCR reads. The sample includes 350,000 to 500,000 distinct CDR3 sequences, over 40% of them seen just once. The data were obtained in a study of T-cell reconstitution after alpha-beta-depleted transplantation in children. Points from the study as a whole: Reportedly, only several hundred clones from non-depleted graft cells drove alpha-beta T-cell counts at about two months. Hyperexpanded clones declined; after one year, newly produced T cells mostly supplied diversity.

This CDR3 contains 15 residues. Germline V gene lookup returns CDR1 KGHSH and CDR2 LQKENI. V lost 8 bases and J lost 0, with 16 bases in between. The specimen was PBMCs, collected before TCRalphabeta/CD19-depleted stem cell transplant. The V gene is TRBV18, the J gene TRBJ1-1, with D unresolved. The source of this sequence is a girl under 10 years old with aplastic anemia, due to receive a stem cell transplant. Written as DNA, the CDR3 is TGTGCCAGCGCACTCGGGCGGTCGGTGAACACTGAAGCTTTCTTT. Translation: CASALGRSVNTEAFF.